One and the same sample provided the 20 T cell receptor beta chains below, sequenced in a study of T cells in Graves' hyperthyroidism and ophthalmopathy. There were TCR beta CDR3 regions amplified from RNA transcripts. The HTBI primer set served for first-round RT-PCR of the TCR CDR3. TCRdb re-derived calls from the multiplex PCR reads in MiXCR, one entry per CDR3 protein. The sample records nearly 750,000 distinct CDR3 sequences, approximately 40% being singletons. The sequencing input was blood. These receptors were collected from a woman in her thirties or forties with Graves' hyperthyroidism.

This clonotype was seen ten or more times. V usage is TRBV9 and J usage is TRBJ2-7, with D maybe TRBD2 (6 bases). The V gene's germline CDR1 is SGDLS and CDR2 YYNGEE. The CDR3 spans 14 residues. V was clipped by 3 bases and J by 2 bases, with 12 bases between them. CDR3 DNA sequence: TGTGCCAGCAGCGCGGGGGTTCCTCCCTACGAGCAGTACTTC. Its protein product is CASSAGVPPYEQYF.

J is TRBJ1-3 and V is TRBV6-5; maybe TRBD1 (5 bases). Deletions cut 6 bases from V and 6 bases from J, with 18 bases between. Per germline, CDR1 MNHEY and CDR2 SVGAGI. The CDR3 extends over 15 amino acids. The CDR3 region has the DNA TGTGCCAGCAGCCGAGGACCTTTAGGGGAAAACACCATATATTTT. Encoded protein: CASSRGPLGENTIYF.

This clonotype was observed many times. The chain employs TRBV14 and TRBJ1-6; D call uncertain. The V end was cut by 0 bases, the J end by 3 bases, with 9 bases between. Looked up from germline, CDR1 is SGHDN and CDR2 is FVKESK. The length of the CDR3 is 16 residues. CDR3 sequence (DNA): TGTGCCAGCAGCCAAGATTTGGCGGGCTATAATTCACCCCTCCACTTT. Its protein is CASSQDLAGYNSPLHF.

This clonotype was counted many times. The genes are TRBV7-9 and TRBJ1-2, with D perhaps matching TRBD1 (6 bases). The CDR3 totals 16 residues. Germline CDR1 and CDR2: SEHNR and FQNEAQ (reference sequence). V was shortened by 4 bases and J by 0 bases, with 15 bases between the two germline ends. In DNA form, the CDR3 reads TGTGCCAGCAGCTCCTACCGGACAGAGTCTAACTATGGCTACACCTTC. This codes for CASSSYRTESNYGYTF. The complete variable domain, with remaining parts taken from reference TRBV7-9 and TRBJ1-2, reads DTGVSQNPRHKITKRGQNVTFRCDPISEHNRLYWYRQTLGQGPEFLTYFQNEAQLEKSRLLSDRFSAERPKGSFSTLEIQRTEQGDSAMYLCASSSYRTESNYGYTFGSGTRLTVV.

V and J are TRBV10-3 and TRBJ1-4; maybe TRBD1 (5 bases). Trimming removed 0 bases from V and 5 bases from J, with 7 bases in between. Germline V gives CDR1 ENHRY, CDR2 SYGVKD. CDR3 length: 14 amino acids. CDR3 protein: CAISESGGNEKLFF. CDR3 coding DNA: TGTGCCATCAGTGAGTCGGGGGGGAATGAAAAACTGTTTTTT.

The rearrangement joins TRBV28 to TRBJ2-7, with TRBD1 matching 11 bases. This CDR3 comprises 15 residues. The V gene end was trimmed by 5 bases and the J gene end by 3 bases; junction bases not matched to a gene: 6. CDR1 and CDR2 (germline): MDHEN, SYDVKM. The CDR3 loop is CASSAAGTGGYEQYF. The CDR3 DNA follows: TGTGCCAGCAGTGCAGCCGGGACAGGGGGCTACGAGCAGTACTTC.

This clonotype has just a few counts. The CDR3 loop reads CASSIDRVTGNTIYF. The CDR3 DNA follows: TGTGCCAGTAGTATTGACAGGGTAACTGGAAACACCATATATTTT. The genes are TRBV19 and TRBJ1-3; 7 positions agree with TRBD1. The CDR3 has 15 residues. Germline V CDR1 and CDR2: LNHDA, SQIVND (reference sequence). After removal of 3 bases from V and 2 bases from J, the junction contained 4 bases not matched to a gene.

The J gene is TRBJ1-1, the V gene TRBV29-1; D is perhaps TRBD1 (5 bases). The V gene's germline CDR1 is SQVTM and CDR2 ANQGSEA. There are 12 residues in the CDR3. Trimming cost V 6 bases and J 1 base, with 9 bases left between them. CDR3 in amino acids: CSVRQRNTEAFF. The DNA for the CDR3 is TGCAGCGTAAGACAGAGGAACACTGAAGCTTTCTTT. The full variable domain, rest sourced from reference TRBV29-1 and TRBJ1-1, is SAVISQKPSRDICQRGTSLTIQCQVDSQVTMMFWYRQQPGQSLTLIATANQGSEATYESGFVIDKFPISRPNLTFSTLTVSNMSPEDSSIYLCSVRQRNTEAFFGQGTRLTVV.

The gene calls are TRBV11-2 and TRBJ2-7, with 11 bases that match TRBD2. Per germline, CDR1 SGHAT and CDR2 FQNNGV. The CDR3 contains 15 residues. The junction had 5 bases not matched to a gene; V was cut back by 5 bases and J by 2 bases. This CDR3 reads CASSGTSGSPYEQYF. The CDR3 DNA reads as TGTGCCAGCAGCGGCACTAGCGGGAGCCCCTACGAGCAGTACTTC.

V and J are TRBV5-1 and TRBJ1-1; a possible D gene is TRBD1 (6 bases). Germline V gene data show CDR1 as SGHRS and CDR2 as YFSETQ. This CDR3 comprises 16 residues. V dropped 0 bases and J dropped 3 bases, with 15 bases sitting between them. CDR3 coding DNA: TGCGCCAGCAGCTTGGAACGGACAGCGCTTTACACTGAAGCTTTCTTT. Its protein is CASSLERTALYTEAFF.

Concerning this clonotype: A much larger clone differs by one base, so this may be a read error. The chain joins TRBV2 to TRBJ1-2; 9 positions match TRBD1. Germline assignment: CDR1 SNHLY and CDR2 FYNNEI. The CDR3 covers 14 residues. J lost 7 bases, V lost 6 bases, and 9 bases had no gene match. This CDR3 reads CASSAGTGPSGYTF. CDR3 nucleotides: TGTGCCAGCAGCGCCGGGACAGGGCCTTCTGGCTACACCTTC.

The V and J genes are TRBV7-2 and TRBJ2-5; D ambiguous. The CDR3 has 14 residues. V gave up 1 base and J gave up 7 bases, with 13 bases separating them. The germline V gene encodes CDR1 SGHTA and CDR2 FQGNSA. The CDR3 DNA reads as TGTGCCAGCAGCTTAGGGCAGGCGGTGGGGACCCAGTACTTC. Translating it yields CASSLGQAVGTQYF.

The genes are TRBV19 and TRBJ1-2, with 7 bases identical to TRBD1. The CDR3 extends over 15 amino acids. V gave up 7 bases and J gave up 4 bases; unmatched junction bases: 12. CDR1 and CDR2 from the germline V gene are LNHDA and SQIVND (reference sequence). Here the CDR3 reads CASTPLQGGSYGYTF. The CDR3 region has the DNA TGTGCCAGTACCCCCCTGCAGGGGGGATCCTATGGCTACACCTTC.

This clonotype was detected ten times or more. The chain links TRBV11-2 to TRBJ2-7; no definite D call. Germline V gene sequence: CDR1 SGHAT, CDR2 FQNNGV. This CDR3 comprises 15 residues. V shed 2 bases and J shed 0 bases, with 11 bases lying between them. CDR3 nucleotide sequence: TGTGCCAGCAGCTTATCCGGGCCTAGCTCCTACGAGCAGTACTTC. Amino acid sequence: CASSLSGPSSYEQYF.

This clonotype was detected ten times or more. J is TRBJ2-7 and V is TRBV13; D gene uncertain. CDR1 and CDR2 (germline): PRHDT, FYEKMQ (reference sequence). The V end was cut by 1 base, the J end by 6 bases, with 7 bases between. The CDR3 length is 12 residues. CDR3 DNA sequence: TGTGCCAGCAGCTTAGAAGAAGGCGAGCAGTACTTC. Translating gives CASSLEEGEQYF. Complete variable domain (other parts from reference TRBV13 and TRBJ2-7): AAGVIQSPRHLIKEKRETATLKCYPIPRHDTVYWYQQGPGQDPQFLISFYEKMQSDKGSIPDRFSAQQFSDYHSELNMSSLELGDSALYFCASSLEEGEQYFGPGTRLTVT.

This clonotype was counted between two and nine times. V usage is TRBV12-3 or TRBV12-4 and J usage is TRBJ2-5; D remains unclear. V lost 6 bases to trimming and J lost 7 bases, with 9 bases between them. CDR3 length equals 11 residues. CDR3 bases: TGTGCCAGCAGAGACTTGCGGACCCAGTACTTC. It is translated as CASRDLRTQYF.

The chain recombines TRBV30 with TRBJ1-1; D not resolved. CDR3 size: 12 residues. Trimming took 5 bases from V and 3 from J, leaving 10 bases between them. The germline V gene has CDR1 GTSNPN and CDR2 SVGIG (reference sequence). The CDR3 loop reads CAWSRTHTEAFF. CDR3 nucleotide sequence: TGTGCCTGGTCCAGAACGCACACTGAAGCTTTCTTT.

V gene TRBV5-1 combines with J gene TRBJ1-1; TRBD1 matches 11 bases. The V segment lost 4 bases and the J segment 6 bases; nucleotides outside the gene matches: 8. This CDR3 contains 15 residues. CDR1 SGHRS and CDR2 YFSETQ come from the germline V gene. CDR3 DNA: TGCGCCAGCAGCAACGGACAGGGGGCAGGCGCTGAAGCTTTCTTT. This sequence encodes CASSNGQGAGAEAFF.

This clonotype showed up many times. The chain recombines TRBV24-1 with TRBJ2-5, with a weak D call TRBD2 (7 bases). The CDR3 has 16 amino acids. V was clipped by 4 bases and J by 4 bases, with 18 bases between them. Germline V gene sequence: CDR1 KGHDR, CDR2 SFDVKD. This CDR3 is CATSDDRGGAGETQYF. In DNA, the CDR3 is TGTGCCACCAGTGACGATCGAGGGGGGGCGGGAGAGACCCAGTACTTC.

Here the CDR3 DNA reads TGCGCCAGCAGTGTAGCGGGGGGCTGGGATACGCAGTATTTT. Translation gives CASSVAGGWDTQYF. The rearrangement uses TRBV10-2 and TRBJ2-3, with TRBD2 matching over 10 bases. V lost 4 bases, J lost 6 bases, and 4 bases stayed unmatched. Germline loops: CDR1 WSHSY, CDR2 SAAADI. The CDR3 spans 14 residues.